The 25 T cell receptor beta chains below were found in one sample sequenced in a study of shared clonotypes between healthy human individuals. Generated by immunoSEQ multiplex PCR, the TCRdb table keeps only in-frame clones and is missing some. Of 300,000 or so clones listed, around 72% are singletons. Sequenced material: memory CD4+ T cells sorted from blood. Described subset: CD45RA-negative fraction. Receptors originate from a man aged 30 to 45 in good health.

The chain links TRBV5-1 to TRBJ2-3; D perhaps matches TRBD1 (5 bases). The germline gives CDR1 SGHRS, CDR2 YFSETQ. The CDR3 sequence is 16 residues long. Trimming cost V 7 bases and J 3 bases, with 21 bases left between them. The CDR3 here is CASASHGQILTDTQYF. The DNA of the CDR3 is TGCGCCAGCGCATCCCACGGACAAATACTAACAGATACGCAGTATTTT.

The gene calls are TRBV7-2 and TRBJ2-1; maybe TRBD2 (5 bases). Trimming pared 4 bases from V and 0 bases from J, leaving 10 bases between. The CDR3 totals 15 residues. Germline V lookup: CDR1 SGHTA, CDR2 FQGNSA. The CDR3 DNA is TGTGCCAGCAGCTCCACGGGGTTCTCCTACAATGAGCAGTTCTTC. Translating it yields CASSSTGFSYNEQFF. Looking up the rest from reference TRBV7-2 and TRBJ2-1 gives the full variable domain: GAGVSQSPSNKVTEKGKDVELRCDPISGHTALYWYRQSLGQGLEFLIYFQGNSAPDKSGLPSDRFSAERTGGSVSTLTIQRTQQEDSAVYLCASSSTGFSYNEQFFGPGTRLTVL.

This clone was detected once. This sequence joins TRBV4-1 and TRBJ1-1; 12 nucleotides agree with TRBD1. The CDR3 length is 16 residues. CDR1 and CDR2 from the germline V gene are MGHRA and YSYEKL. Trimming cost V 4 bases and J 3 bases; bases outside gene matches: 6. This chain's CDR3 is CASSRGQGAGDTEAFF. The CDR3 DNA sequence: TGCGCCAGCAGCCGGGGACAGGGGGCGGGGGACACTGAAGCTTTCTTT.

This clone has only a few counts. The CDR3 region is CASSAHYTGELFF. In DNA, the CDR3 is TGTGCCAGCAGCGCCCATTACACCGGGGAGCTGTTTTTT. The chain employs TRBV9 and TRBJ2-2; D is undetermined. The CDR3 extends over 13 amino acids. The germline V gene encodes CDR1 SGDLS and CDR2 YYNGEE. Between the trimmed V and J ends, which lost 3 bases and 3 bases, there was a span of 6 bases.

The V call is TRBV7-3, the J call TRBJ2-2; 9 bases align to TRBD1. The CDR3 consists of 15 residues. V gave up 1 base and J gave up 6 bases; unmatched junction bases: 3. In germline, CDR1 is SGHTA, CDR2 FQGTGA. The CDR3 reads CASSLKGTGSGELFF. The CDR3 nucleotides are TGTGCCAGCAGCTTAAAAGGGACAGGGTCCGGGGAGCTGTTTTTT.

The chain carries TRBV9 and TRBJ2-2; D possibly corresponds to TRBD2 (6 bases). The germline V gene encodes CDR1 SGDLS and CDR2 YYNGEE. V was shortened by 2 bases and J by 1 base, with 9 bases between the two germline ends. The CDR3 sequence is 15 residues long. The CDR3 bases are TGTGCCAGCAGCGTGCACGGGGGGAACACCGGGGAGCTGTTTTTT. This codes for CASSVHGGNTGELFF.

V is TRBV15 and J is TRBJ1-5; unclear D gene. The CDR3 has 14 amino acids. Trimming stripped 0 bases from V and 8 bases from J, with 11 bases between. The germline CDR1 and CDR2 sequences are LNHNV and YYDKDF (reference sequence). In DNA, the CDR3 is TGTGCCACCAGCAGAGAAGGGTTAAGGGAGCCCCAGCATTTT. It codes for CATSREGLREPQHF. Together with reference TRBV15 and TRBJ1-5, the CDR3 gives the full variable domain: DAMVIQNPRYQVTQFGKPVTLSCSQTLNHNVMYWYQQKSSQAPKLLFHYYDKDFNNEADTPDNFQSRRPNTSFCFLDIRSPGLGDTAMYLCATSREGLREPQHFGDGTRLSIL.

The chain joins TRBV6-6 to TRBJ2-3; 10 bases match TRBD1. V trimming: 6 bases; J trimming: 4 bases; junction bases outside the gene matches: 7. The CDR3 is 15 residues long. Germline-derived CDR1 and CDR2 are MNHNY and SVGAGI (reference sequence). This CDR3 reads CASSQDRGHSDTQYF. The CDR3, as DNA: TGTGCCAGCAGCCAAGACAGGGGGCATTCAGATACGCAGTATTTT.

The rearrangement uses TRBV5-4 and TRBJ2-3; D unclear. There are 15 residues in the CDR3. Germline V gene data show CDR1 as SGHNT and CDR2 as YYREEE (reference sequence). Deletions cut 4 bases from V and 2 bases from J, with 14 bases between. CDR3 nucleotides: TGTGCCAGCAGCGGAGCCTCACAGTTCACAGATACGCAGTATTTT. This sequence encodes CASSGASQFTDTQYF.

The J gene is TRBJ2-3, the V gene TRBV4-3; TRBD2 agrees at 8 bases. V gave up 5 bases and J gave up 3 bases; unmatched junction bases: 7. The CDR3 runs 15 residues. CDR1 and CDR2 (germline): LGHNA, YSLEER. CDR3 coding DNA: TGCGCCAGCAGCGAGCGGGAGTCAGGGACAGATACGCAGTATTTT. Protein: CASSERESGTDTQYF.

The chain joins TRBV11-2 to TRBJ2-1; no clear D. Germline V gene data show CDR1 as SGHAT and CDR2 as FQNNGV. V lost 3 bases to trimming and J lost 7 bases, with 13 bases between them. CDR3 length equals 14 residues. CDR3 amino acids: CASSFSVSLNEQFF. CDR3 DNA: TGTGCCAGCAGCTTTTCTGTTAGTCTAAATGAGCAGTTCTTC.

V is TRBV28 and J is TRBJ1-5; no reliable D call. The V gene's germline CDR1 is MDHEN and CDR2 SYDVKM. The CDR3 length is 12 residues. Trimming cost V 2 bases and J 9 bases, with 8 bases left between them. The CDR3 is CASSLGDPPQHF. CDR3 nucleotide sequence: TGTGCCAGCAGTTTAGGGGATCCGCCCCAGCATTTT.

This clone came up many times. A junction end diverges from the germline sequence, so it may reflect a read error. V usage is TRBV7-2 and J usage is TRBJ1-2; 9 positions agree with TRBD1. CDR1 and CDR2 from the germline V gene are SGHTA and FQGNSA. This CDR3 is 15 amino acids long. The CDR3 reads CASSIATKGQGGYTF. The CDR3 nucleotides read TGTGCCAGCAGCATAGCCACCAAGGGACAGGGAGGCTACACCTTC.

CDR3 in DNA: TGTGCCAGCAGTACGGCACAACGACGGATGGTAAGCTCCTACGAGCAGTACTTC. Its translation: CASSTAQRRMVSSYEQYF. The V gene is TRBV28, the J gene TRBJ2-7, with D hard to call. The CDR3 contains 18 residues. Per the germline V gene, CDR1 is MDHEN and CDR2 is SYDVKM. Trimming cost V 5 bases and J 0 bases, with 23 bases left between them.

This clone has just a few counts. The chain is built from TRBV6-6 and TRBJ2-3; D is undetermined. This CDR3 is built from 14 residues. CDR1 and CDR2 (germline): MNHNY, SVGAGI (reference sequence). V shed 2 bases and J shed 2 bases, with 8 bases lying between them. As DNA, the CDR3 is TGTGCCAGCAGTTACGAACGCTACACAGATACGCAGTATTTT. Its translation is CASSYERYTDTQYF.

CDR3 bases: TGTGCCAGCAGTCCCGGGACACATCAGCCCCAGCATTTT. Translated, it gives CASSPGTHQPQHF. This chain links TRBV2 with TRBJ1-5; D perhaps matches TRBD1 (6 bases). The V and J ends lost 5 bases and 5 bases respectively, with 10 bases between them. Germline values: CDR1 SNHLY, CDR2 FYNNEI. CDR3 length: 13 amino acids.

The genes are TRBV7-2 and TRBJ2-7, with 13 nucleotides matching TRBD2. Germline trimming cut 2 bases from V and 5 bases from J; bases unmatched to any gene: 15. The CDR3 runs 19 residues. Germline assignment: CDR1 SGHTA and CDR2 FQGNSA. As DNA, the CDR3 is TGTGCCAGCAGCTTAAAGCTAGGGGGACTAGCGGGGCCCCTCGACGAGCAGTACTTC. Its protein is CASSLKLGGLAGPLDEQYF.

The rearrangement joins TRBV5-5 to TRBJ1-6; D gene ambiguous. CDR3 size: 16 residues. Trimming stripped 1 base from V and 4 bases from J, with 12 bases between. The germline CDR1 and CDR2 sequences are SGHKS and YYEKEE (reference sequence). CDR3 sequence reads: CASSLRGSSYNSPLHF. In DNA, the CDR3 is TGTGCCAGCAGCTTGCGAGGGAGTAGTTATAATTCACCCCTCCACTTT.

The chain recombines TRBV27 with TRBJ2-5; 12 bases fit TRBD2. The CDR3 consists of 17 residues. CDR1 and CDR2 from the germline V gene are MNHEY and SMNVEV (reference sequence). The junction had 8 bases not matched to a gene; V was cut back by 3 bases and J by 3 bases. CDR3 sequence: CASSFRLAGEGEETQYF. Here the CDR3 DNA reads TGTGCCAGCAGTTTTAGACTAGCGGGAGAAGGGGAAGAGACCCAGTACTTC.

This chain connects TRBV7-9 to TRBJ2-7; D ambiguous. The V end was cut by 1 base, the J end by 4 bases, with 5 bases between. The CDR3 totals 12 residues. CDR1 is SEHNR and CDR2 is FQNEAQ in the germline V gene (reference sequence). CDR3: CASSLVTYEQYF. CDR3 sequence (DNA): TGTGCCAGCAGCTTAGTTACTTACGAGCAGTACTTC.

The chain links TRBV2 to TRBJ2-1; D perhaps matches TRBD2 (5 bases). The CDR3 contains 14 residues. Germline V gives CDR1 SNHLY, CDR2 FYNNEI. V was trimmed by 1 base and J by 4 bases, leaving 8 bases between them. The CDR3 loop is CASSEDGEYNEQFF. The CDR3 bases are TGTGCCAGCAGTGAAGACGGGGAATACAATGAGCAGTTCTTC. The variable domain in full, with the rest retrieved from reference TRBV2 and TRBJ2-1, is EPEVTQTPSHQVTQMGQEVILRCVPISNHLYFYWYRQILGQKVEFLVSFYNNEISEKSEIFDDQFSVERPDGSNFTLKIRSTKLEDSAMYFCASSEDGEYNEQFFGPGTRLTVL.

This chain uses TRBV7-9 with TRBJ2-7; no clear D gene. Germline lookup yields CDR1 SEHNR and CDR2 FQNEAQ (reference sequence). CDR3 size: 13 residues. The V end lost 4 bases, the J end lost 4 bases, and 11 bases lay between the germline ends. CDR3 bases: TGTGCCAGCAGCTCGATCAAAGGATACGAGCAGTACTTC. This codes for CASSSIKGYEQYF.

The J gene is TRBJ2-7, the V gene TRBV6-5; perhaps TRBD2 as D (6 bases). CDR1 MNHEY and CDR2 SVGAGI come from the germline V gene. There are 15 residues in the CDR3. V gave up 5 bases and J gave up 0 bases, with 14 bases separating them. The DNA for the CDR3 is TGTGCCAGCAGTGCGGGACGCCAGGGCTCCTACGAGCAGTACTTC. Its translation is CASSAGRQGSYEQYF.

The chain has TRBV5-1 and TRBJ2-3, with 10 positions matching TRBD1. V shed 5 bases and J 6 bases; nucleotides not matched to a gene: 3. CDR1 and CDR2 from the germline V gene are SGHRS and YFSETQ. The CDR3 is made up of 13 amino acids. The CDR3 spells CASSWTGGDTQYF. CDR3 DNA sequence: TGCGCCAGCAGTTGGACAGGGGGGGATACGCAGTATTTT.

Turning to this clone: Compared with germline, one end of the junction differs, possibly owing to a read error. The J gene is TRBJ1-5, the V gene TRBV11-2; D gene uncertain. The CDR3 is 9 amino acids. Per germline, CDR1 SGHAT and CDR2 FQNNGV. CDR3 loop: CASSQPQHF. The CDR3 DNA is TGTGCCAGCAGTCAGCCCCAGCATTTT.